One T cell receptor (beta chain) is described in this entry. This record comes from a study of blood T cell repertoires in COVID-19. In the study overall: Sites in the United States, Italy and Spain provided acute and convalescent COVID-19 samples. Sample material is recorded as cDNA or gDNA derived from T cells, B-cell-depleted T cells, or PBMCs.

CDR1 and CDR2 (germline): MNHNY, SVGAGI (reference sequence). There are 15 residues in the CDR3. V dropped 7 bases and J dropped 2; count of bases not matched to a gene: 5. Original processing methods: Estimation of nucleated cell counts relied on the amplification of reference gene primers. Sequencing was performed with immunoSEQ multiplex PCR; in TCRdb, only in-frame clones are kept and a portion is missing. V and J calls and clone size are as listed in that table; D and trimming were resolved from the DNA. This table has roughly 150,000 clones, almost 85% appearing once. The sequencing input was peripheral blood. The chain employs TRBV6-6 and TRBJ1-5; the match to TRBD1 covers 10 bases. This TCR was sampled from a human donor with acute or convalescent COVID-19. The donor label of this sample is uncertain. CDR3 DNA: TGTGCCAGCACCGGCGGGACAGGGGGCAATCAGCCCCAGCATTTT. Translating gives CASTGGTGGNQPQHF.